The present T cell receptor (beta chain) was sequenced within a study of CD8 T cells in ankylosing spondylitis. TCRdb re-analysed the 5' RACE reads in MiXCR, keeping a single row per CDR3 protein. The repertoire holds some 92,000 distinct CDR3 sequences, with 27% as singletons. The ends were cut back, 0 bases at V and 13 bases at J, with 13 bases in the middle. CDR1 and CDR2 (germline): SGDLS, YYNGEE. The CDR3 is 13 residues long. The specimen was blood, either unsorted or a sorted T cell fraction (not recorded which). The source of this sequence is a male donor with ankylosing spondylitis or in good health (not recorded which). This chain uses TRBV9 with TRBJ1-4, with D maybe TRBD1 (5 bases). CDR3: CASSVDPPGRLFF. The CDR3 DNA reads as TGTGCCAGCAGCGTAGATCCCCCAGGGCGACTGTTTTTT. The whole variable domain, remainder taken from reference TRBV9 and TRBJ1-4, is DSGVTQTPKHLITATGQRVTLRCSPRSGDLSVYWYQQSLDQGLQFLIQYYNGEERAKGNILERFSAQQFPDLHSELNLSSLELGDSALYFCASSVDPPGRLFFGSGTQLSVL.